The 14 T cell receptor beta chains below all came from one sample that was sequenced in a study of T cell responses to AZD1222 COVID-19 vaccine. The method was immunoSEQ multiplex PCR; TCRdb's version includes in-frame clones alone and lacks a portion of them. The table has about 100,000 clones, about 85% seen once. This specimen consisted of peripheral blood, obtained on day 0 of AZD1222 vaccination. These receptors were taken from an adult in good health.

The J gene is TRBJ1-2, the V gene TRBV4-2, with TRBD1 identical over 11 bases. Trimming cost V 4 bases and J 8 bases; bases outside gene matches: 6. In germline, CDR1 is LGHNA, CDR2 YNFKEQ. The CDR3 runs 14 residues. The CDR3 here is CASSLGQGARGYTF. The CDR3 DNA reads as TGTGCCAGCAGCCTAGGACAGGGGGCTCGAGGCTACACCTTC.

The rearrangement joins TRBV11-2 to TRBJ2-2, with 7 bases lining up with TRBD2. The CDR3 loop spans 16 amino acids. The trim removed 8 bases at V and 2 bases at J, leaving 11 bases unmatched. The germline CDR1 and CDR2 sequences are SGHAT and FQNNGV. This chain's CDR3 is CASGDGSGANTGELFF. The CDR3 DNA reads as TGTGCCAGCGGGGACGGGAGCGGGGCTAACACCGGGGAGCTGTTTTTT.

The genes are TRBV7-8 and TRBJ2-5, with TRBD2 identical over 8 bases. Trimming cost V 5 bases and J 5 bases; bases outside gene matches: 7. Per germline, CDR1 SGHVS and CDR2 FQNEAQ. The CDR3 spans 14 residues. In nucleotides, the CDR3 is TGTGCCAGCAGCGCCCGACTAGCGCGGGAGACCCAGTACTTC. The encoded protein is CASSARLARETQYF.

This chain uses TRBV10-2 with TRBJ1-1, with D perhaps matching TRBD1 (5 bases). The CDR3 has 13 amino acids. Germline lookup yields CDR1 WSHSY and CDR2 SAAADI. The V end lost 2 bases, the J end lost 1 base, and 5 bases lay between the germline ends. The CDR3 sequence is CASSEGANTEAFF. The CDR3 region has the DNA TGCGCCAGCAGTGAGGGGGCGAACACTGAAGCTTTCTTT.

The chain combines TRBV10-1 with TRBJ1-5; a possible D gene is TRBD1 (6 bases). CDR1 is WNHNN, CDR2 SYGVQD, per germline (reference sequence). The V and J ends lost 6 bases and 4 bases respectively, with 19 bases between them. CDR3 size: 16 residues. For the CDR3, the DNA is TGCGCCAGCAGGTACCCGGGGACACTCACTAATCAGCCCCAGCATTTT. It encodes CASRYPGTLTNQPQHF.

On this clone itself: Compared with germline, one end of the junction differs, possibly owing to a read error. The CDR3 nucleotides are TGTGCTAGCAGCTTGGGGGTGGGTCGTCAAGAGACCCAGTACTTC. It translates to CASSLGVGRQETQYF. This chain uses TRBV7-7 with TRBJ2-5; either TRBD1 or TRBD2 may supply D (5 bases each). Germline CDR1 reads SSHAT; CDR2 reads FNYEAQ (reference sequence). The length of the CDR3 is 15 residues. Based on the CDR3 plus reference TRBV7-7 and TRBJ2-5, the full variable domain is GAGVSQSPRYKVTKRGQDVTLRCDPISSHATLYWYQQALGQGPEFLTYFNYEAQPDKSGLPSDRFSAERPEGSISTLTIQRTEQRDSAMYRCASSLGVGRQETQYFGPGTRLLVL.

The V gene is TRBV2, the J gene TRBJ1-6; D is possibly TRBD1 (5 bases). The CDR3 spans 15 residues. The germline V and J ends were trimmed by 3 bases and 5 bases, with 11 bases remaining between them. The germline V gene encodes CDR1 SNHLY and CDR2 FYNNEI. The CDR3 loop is CASSEQGPHNSPLHF. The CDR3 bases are TGTGCCAGCAGTGAGCAGGGCCCGCATAATTCACCCCTCCACTTT.

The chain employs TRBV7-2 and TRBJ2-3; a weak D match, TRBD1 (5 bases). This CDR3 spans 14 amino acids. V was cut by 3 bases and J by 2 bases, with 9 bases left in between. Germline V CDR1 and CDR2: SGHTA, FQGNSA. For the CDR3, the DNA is TGTGCCAGCAGCTTTGGCAGGGTCACAGATACGCAGTATTTT. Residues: CASSFGRVTDTQYF. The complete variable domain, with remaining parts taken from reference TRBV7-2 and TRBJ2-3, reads GAGVSQSPSNKVTEKGKDVELRCDPISGHTALYWYRQSLGQGLEFLIYFQGNSAPDKSGLPSDRFSAERTGGSVSTLTIQRTQQEDSAVYLCASSFGRVTDTQYFGPGTRLTVL.

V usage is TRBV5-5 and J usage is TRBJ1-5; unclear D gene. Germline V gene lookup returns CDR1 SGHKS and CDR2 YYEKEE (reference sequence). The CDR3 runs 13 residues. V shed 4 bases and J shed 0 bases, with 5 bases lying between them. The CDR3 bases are TGTGCCAGCAGCAGGGATAGCAATCAGCCCCAGCATTTT. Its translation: CASSRDSNQPQHF.

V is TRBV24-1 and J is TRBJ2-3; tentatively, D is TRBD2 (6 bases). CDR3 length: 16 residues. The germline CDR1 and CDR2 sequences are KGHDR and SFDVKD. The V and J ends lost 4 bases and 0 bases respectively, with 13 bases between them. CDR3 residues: CATSDSGLPSTDTQYF. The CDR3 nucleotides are TGTGCCACCAGTGACTCCGGACTACCGAGCACAGATACGCAGTATTTT.

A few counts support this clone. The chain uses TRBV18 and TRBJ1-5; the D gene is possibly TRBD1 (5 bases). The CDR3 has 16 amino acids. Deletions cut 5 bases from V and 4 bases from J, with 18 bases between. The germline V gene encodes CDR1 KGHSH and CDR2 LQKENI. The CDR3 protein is CASSLSGTSRNQPQHF. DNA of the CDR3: TGTGCCAGCTCATTATCCGGGACGTCTAGGAATCAGCCCCAGCATTTT. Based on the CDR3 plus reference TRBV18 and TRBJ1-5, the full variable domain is NAGVMQNPRHLVRRRGQEARLRCSPMKGHSHVYWYRQLPEEGLKFMVYLQKENIIDESGMPKERFSAEFPKEGPSILRIQQVVRGDSAAYFCASSLSGTSRNQPQHFGDGTRLSIL.

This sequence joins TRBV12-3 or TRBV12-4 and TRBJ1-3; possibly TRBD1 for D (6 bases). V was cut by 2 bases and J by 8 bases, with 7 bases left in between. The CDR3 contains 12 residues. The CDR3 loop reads CASSLKGDTIYF. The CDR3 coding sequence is TGTGCCAGCAGTTTAAAGGGGGACACCATATATTTT.

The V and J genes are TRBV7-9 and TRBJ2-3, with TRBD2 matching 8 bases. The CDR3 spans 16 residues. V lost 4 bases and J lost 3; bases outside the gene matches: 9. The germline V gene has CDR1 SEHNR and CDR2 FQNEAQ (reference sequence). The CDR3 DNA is TGTGCCAGCAGCTCGCTAGAGGCGGGAGGAACAGATACGCAGTATTTT. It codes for CASSSLEAGGTDTQYF.

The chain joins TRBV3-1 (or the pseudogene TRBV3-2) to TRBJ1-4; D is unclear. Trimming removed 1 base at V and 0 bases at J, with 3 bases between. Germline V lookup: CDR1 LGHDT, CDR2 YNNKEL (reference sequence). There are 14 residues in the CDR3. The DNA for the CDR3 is TGTGCCAGCAGCCAAGCGTCAACTAATGAAAAACTGTTTTTT. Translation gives CASSQASTNEKLFF.